This note documents a single TCR beta chain sequence. This sample is drawn from a study of blood T cell repertoires in COVID-19. Study information: From the United States, Italy and Spain came samples of acute and convalescent COVID-19. Sample material is recorded as cDNA or gDNA derived from T cells, B-cell-depleted T cells, or PBMCs.

Trimming pared 3 bases from V and 0 bases from J, leaving 8 bases between. The CDR3 totals 14 residues. CDR1 LNHDA and CDR2 SQIVND come from the germline V gene (reference sequence). As originally analysed: Amplification of reference gene primers provided the estimated nucleated cell counts. Libraries were prepared by immunoSEQ multiplex PCR; TCRdb keeps only in-frame clonotypes and omits some of them. V, J and clone size reflect that table, while D and trimming were determined from the DNA. The repertoire has approximately 310,000 clones, around 87% of them found once; the top ten carry about 8%. This TCR was recovered from a woman between 45 and 60 years old who had recovered from COVID-19. V is TRBV19 and J is TRBJ1-1; no firm D call. Sequencing was carried out using peripheral blood. CDR3 in amino acids: CASSIARLNTEAFF. Here the CDR3 DNA reads TGTGCCAGTAGTATTGCCAGGCTGAACACTGAAGCTTTCTTT.